The T cell receptor (beta chain) under discussion was sequenced for a study of response to subunit inactivated influenza vaccine (dated 2018 in TCRdb). Regarding the research as a whole: Deep quantitative profiling of the T cell receptor repertoire was used in the study to follow responses to a trivalent subunit inactivated influenza vaccine.

Reading the germline V gene gives CDR1 SGHRS and CDR2 YFSETQ. V loses 2 bases of germline sequence and J loses 8 bases, and the interval between the two ends is 11 bases. The CDR3 runs 13 residues from the cysteine to the phenylalanine. The DNA shown is the 39-base CDR3, in frame from base 1. At least ten counts were recorded for this clonotype. The antigen this receptor binds is unknown. No clone much larger than this one lies a single base away; base qualities are absent. The library was obtained by RT-PCR. Reads for this sample came from an Illumina HiSeq 2500. Using fastp trimming at Q25 and MiXCR clonotype assembly, TCRdb reanalyzed the public sequencing data and kept in-frame beta chains. Every CDR3 protein is listed once, alongside the most common genes and DNA of its rows. Across this sample there are about 570,000 distinct CDR3 sequences, with roughly 10% seen only once. The ten most abundant clones make up roughly 9.6% of the sample.

Study-wide conclusions, independent of this receptor: The authors suggested that each seasonal influenza vaccination may recruit only a limited number of new T cells.

In addition, the sample was reused for a study of T cells expressing NK-cell markers. Reported in the second study: 5'RACE template switching, by which a universal primer site and unique molecular identifiers were added, was used to make TCR beta cDNA libraries. Eight or nine donors provided sorted CD3+CD56+NKG2C+, CD3+CD56+NKG2C- and CD3+CD56-NKG2C+ T-cell subsets, whose TCR beta-chain repertoires were profiled. Of the eight sequenced donors, seven were found to be HCMV-seropositive and one was found to be HCMV-seronegative. In several experiments an anti-gammadeltaTCR antibody was added to restrict sorting to alphabetaTCR-expressing T cells. For roughly six donors, the dominant CD3+CD56+NKG2C+ clonotypes were among the top 10 CD8+ clonotypes and accounted for about 1.0-7.5% of CD8+ T cells. Those dominant clonotypes were again the most abundant among CD3+CD56-NKG2C+ cells in a handful of donors, at about 28.3-65%. Whether the expanded NKG2C-expressing T cell clones were specific for HCMV antigens was left unclear. Randomly selected healthy volunteers, three men and five women, were used as the eight sequenced donors. A commercial ELISA kit detecting HCMV-specific IgG in serum was used to determine HCMV serostatus. Ficoll density gradient centrifugation was used to isolate peripheral blood mononuclear cells from blood. For about 6 donors, unsorted PBMC were also used to sequence bulk peripheral blood T-cell repertoires. cDNA synthesis was primed from the TCR beta constant segment, followed by two successive PCR amplification steps. Sequencing of the libraries produced 2 x 150 bp reads on Illumina HiSeq 2000/2500, MiSeq or NextSeq. MIGEC was used to demultiplex reads and group reads by UMI, and MiTCR was used to assemble and quantify clonotypes. To exclude erroneous sequences, any TCR cDNA sequence not supported by at least two reads was discarded. The tcR package was used for downstream repertoire analysis, and clonotypes were matched between fractions using CDR3 nucleotide sequence together with V segment. VDJmatch was used to annotate antigen specificity against VDJdb, with one amino acid substitution allowed in CDR3.

The input for sequencing was PBMCs from blood, taken on the day of vaccination. The receptor comes from a man in his fifties who received an inactivated influenza vaccine. Donor details come from another sample of the same person, matched by shared clones. In this chain, TRBV5-1 is recombined with TRBJ2-1, with the D gene call left open. The nucleotide sequence is TGCGCCAGCAGCTTAACCGTTGGGGATGAGCAGTTCTTC. Translated, this gives CASSLTVGDEQFF.